The clone carrying this T cell receptor beta chain was counted ten times or more. No antigen is known for it. These data originate in a study of early T cells in non-severe SARS-CoV-2 infection. Findings and caveats of the study: The VDJdb matching leaned toward anti-spike CD8 responses and overlooked private and CD4 specificities.

TCRdb called the 5' RACE reads again in MiXCR, with one record for every CDR3 protein. The data hold roughly 120,000 distinct CDR3 sequences, with 15% observed a single time. The CDR3 loop spans 15 amino acids. Trimming stripped 1 base from V and 2 bases from J, with 10 bases between. Germline CDR1 is LNHDA and CDR2 is SQIVND (reference sequence). Input material: whole blood. This chain links TRBV19 with TRBJ2-3, with D perhaps TRBD1 (6 bases). This receptor was identified in an adult who was a healthcare worker with PCR-confirmed SARS-CoV-2 infection or an uninfected control (not recorded which). The CDR3 is CASSIAPGVTDTQYF. DNA of the CDR3: TGTGCCAGTAGTATAGCCCCAGGGGTCACAGATACGCAGTATTTT.